These 30 T cell receptor beta chains originate from one sample sequenced in a study of T-cell reconstitution after alpha-beta-depleted transplantation in children. Using unique molecular identifiers, the investigators prepared the TCRbeta library. TCRdb re-analysed the PCR reads in MiXCR, keeping a single row per CDR3 protein. The table has roughly 100,000 distinct CDR3 sequences, less than 6% seen once. Sequenced here: PBMCs, mostly from graft donor cells, sampled 60 days after TCRalphabeta/CD19-depleted stem cell transplant. These receptors were collected from a female patient aged 2-10 years who had a stem cell transplant for Fanconi anemia, so the T cells may come from the graft donor.

The CDR3 region is CASKSGEAYEQYF. The CDR3 nucleotides are TGTGCCAGCAAGTCGGGCGAGGCCTACGAGCAGTACTTC. J is TRBJ2-7 and V is TRBV27; the D is unclear. CDR1 is MNHEY, CDR2 SMNVEV, per germline (reference sequence). Trimming shortened V by 7 bases and J by 2 bases, and 12 bases separated the two germline ends. The CDR3 loop spans 13 amino acids.

J is TRBJ1-6 and V is TRBV5-1, with unresolved D. Germline CDR1 reads SGHRS; CDR2 reads YFSETQ. The CDR3 consists of 13 residues. V was trimmed by 6 bases and J by 4 bases, leaving 8 bases between them. CDR3 coding DNA: TGCGCCAGCAAAAAGGAATATAATTCACCCCTCCACTTT. It is translated as CASKKEYNSPLHF.

This clonotype was counted many times. The chain employs TRBV6-5 and TRBJ1-2; D unresolved. The ends were cut back, 0 bases at V and 7 bases at J, with 9 bases in the middle. Germline CDR1 reads MNHEY; CDR2 reads SVGAGI. This CDR3 region has 13 residues. The chain's CDR3 is CASSYSTRGGYTF. The CDR3 nucleotides read TGTGCCAGCAGTTACTCGACACGGGGTGGCTACACCTTC.

This clonotype was seen at least ten times. This chain uses TRBV5-1 with TRBJ2-3; D is possibly TRBD1 or TRBD2 (5 bases each). The germline gives CDR1 SGHRS, CDR2 YFSETQ. The V and J ends lost 5 bases and 3 bases respectively, with 16 bases between them. The CDR3 runs to 15 residues. The CDR3 loop reads CASRGTPPGTDTQYF. In nucleotides, the CDR3 is TGCGCCAGCAGGGGGACGCCCCCAGGGACAGATACGCAGTATTTT.

In this sample, this clonotype turned up many times. This rearrangement joins TRBV6-1 to TRBJ2-5; no reliable D call. CDR3 length: 14 amino acids. The germline CDR1 and CDR2 sequences are MNHNS and SASEGT. V was pared by 8 bases and J by 1 base, with 14 bases between. Written as DNA, the CDR3 is TGTGCCAGCCACCTTTGGGTCACCCAAGAGACCCAGTACTTC. Amino acids: CASHLWVTQETQYF.

This clonotype is a singleton in its sample. The genes are TRBV5-1 and TRBJ2-3; TRBD2 matches at 12 bases. There are 17 residues in the CDR3. Germline V gene lookup returns CDR1 SGHRS and CDR2 YFSETQ. V was clipped by 4 bases and J by 1 base; unmatched bases: 7. CDR3 region: CASSLTSGGAGTDTQYF. For the CDR3, the DNA is TGCGCCAGCAGCCTGACTAGCGGGGGTGCTGGCACAGATACGCAGTATTTT.

This clonotype was observed a handful of times. The junction does not match germline at one end; this may be a read error. V is TRBV6-1 and J is TRBJ2-6; 7 bases align to TRBD1. Germline-derived CDR1 and CDR2 are MNHNS and SASEGT. The CDR3 contains 15 residues. The CDR3: CASNRGSSGANVLTF. As DNA, the CDR3 is TGTGCCAGCAACAGGGGTAGCTCTGGGGCAAACGTCCTGACTTTC.

This clonotype was counted at least ten times. The rearrangement joins TRBV6-1 to TRBJ1-3; D gene ambiguous. Germline CDR1 and CDR2: MNHNS and SASEGT. V lost 4 bases, J lost 4 bases, and 2 bases lay in between. The CDR3 has 11 amino acids. The CDR3 loop reads CASSVGNTIYF. For the CDR3, the DNA is TGTGCCAGCAGTGTGGGAAACACCATATATTTT.

The CDR3 DNA reads as TGTGCCAGCAGCTTAGATCCGCGGCTAGCGGACTACAATGAGCAGTTCTTC. Its translation: CASSLDPRLADYNEQFF. The V call is TRBV11-2, the J call TRBJ2-1; TRBD2 agrees at 7 bases. The junction had 8 bases not matched to a gene; V was cut back by 0 bases and J by 3 bases. Germline loops: CDR1 SGHAT, CDR2 FQNNGV. This CDR3 is built from 17 residues.

This clonotype was seen repeatedly, ten times or more. In DNA form, the CDR3 reads TGTGCCAGCAGTTTATACGCTTTAACAGGGAAGCGCACTGAAGCTTTCTTT. It encodes CASSLYALTGKRTEAFF. The genes are TRBV28 and TRBJ1-1; tentatively, D is TRBD1 (6 bases). This CDR3 has 17 amino acids. The germline CDR1 and CDR2 sequences are MDHEN and SYDVKM. Trimming stripped 1 base from V and 4 bases from J, with 19 bases between.

This clonotype has a handful of counts. The CDR3 sequence: CASSPPGLAGPLDTQYF. The DNA of the CDR3 is TGTGCCAGCAGCCCACCGGGACTAGCGGGACCCCTAGATACGCAGTATTTT. The chain combines TRBV12-3 or TRBV12-4 with TRBJ2-3; the match to TRBD2 covers 13 bases. This CDR3 spans 17 amino acids. V shed 6 bases and J 5 bases; nucleotides not matched to a gene: 11.

The CDR3: CASIKVGVNTEAFF. CDR3 in DNA: TGTGCCAGCATCAAAGTGGGGGTGAACACTGAAGCTTTCTTT. The gene calls are TRBV2 and TRBJ1-1; the D gene is possibly TRBD1 (5 bases). Trimming removed 7 bases from V and 0 bases from J, with 12 bases in between. Germline CDR1 is SNHLY and CDR2 is FYNNEI. CDR3 length: 14 residues.

The rearrangement uses TRBV18 and TRBJ2-1; 11 positions match TRBD2. Trimming cost V 1 base and J 8 bases; bases outside gene matches: 7. Germline CDR1 is KGHSH and CDR2 is LQKENI. There are 16 residues in the CDR3. The CDR3 region is CASSPLVASGGHEQFF. For the CDR3, the DNA is TGTGCCAGCTCACCACTCGTAGCTAGCGGGGGGCATGAGCAGTTCTTC. Based on the CDR3 plus reference TRBV18 and TRBJ2-1, the full variable domain is NAGVMQNPRHLVRRRGQEARLRCSPMKGHSHVYWYRQLPEEGLKFMVYLQKENIIDESGMPKERFSAEFPKEGPSILRIQQVVRGDSAAYFCASSPLVASGGHEQFFGPGTRLTVL.

This clonotype was recorded many times. J is TRBJ2-7 and V is TRBV30; D gene uncertain. The V and J ends lost 4 bases and 5 bases respectively, with 15 bases between them. This CDR3 is built from 13 residues. Per germline, CDR1 GTSNPN and CDR2 SVGIG (reference sequence). The CDR3 DNA follows: TGTGCCTGGAAGGTTCAGGTTCGCAACGAGCAGTACTTC. Its protein product is CAWKVQVRNEQYF.

This clonotype has a count of ten or more. The CDR3 DNA reads TGTGCCAGCAGTTATTTAGCAGATAGCTCCTACGAGCAGTACTTC. Protein product: CASSYLADSSYEQYF. The rearrangement joins TRBV28 to TRBJ2-7; D is uncertain. Germline V lookup: CDR1 MDHEN, CDR2 SYDVKM. There are 15 residues in the CDR3. Between the trimmed V and J ends, which lost 4 bases and 0 bases, there was a span of 13 bases.

This clonotype was found many times. The V and J genes are TRBV3-1 and TRBJ2-5; no clear D gene. There are 17 residues in the CDR3. Germline CDR1 reads LGHDT; CDR2 reads YNNKEL (reference sequence). V was cut by 5 bases and J by 1 base, with 20 bases left in between. The CDR3 nucleotides read TGTGCCAGCAGCTCCCGCCAGGTTCTTAACCTCCAAGAGACCCAGTACTTC. Encoded protein: CASSSRQVLNLQETQYF.

This sequence joins TRBV6-5 and TRBJ2-3; TRBD2 is a possible D gene (7 bases). V lost 1 base and J lost 3, with 14 bases in between. The CDR3 runs to 16 residues. Germline loops: CDR1 MNHEY, CDR2 SVGAGI. CDR3 sequence: CASSYFTGGGTDTQYF. In DNA form, the CDR3 reads TGTGCCAGCAGTTACTTTACGGGGGGCGGAACAGATACGCAGTATTTT.

There are many counts of this clonotype. V usage is TRBV5-1 and J usage is TRBJ1-1; tentatively, D is TRBD1 (5 bases). The CDR3 covers 14 residues. Germline CDR1 and CDR2: SGHRS and YFSETQ. Trimming shortened V by 2 bases and J by 1 base, and 9 bases separated the two germline ends. The CDR3 sequence: CASSFGHWNTEAFF. DNA of the CDR3: TGCGCCAGCAGCTTTGGACACTGGAACACTGAAGCTTTCTTT. Looking up the rest from reference TRBV5-1 and TRBJ1-1 gives the full variable domain: KAGVTQTPRYLIKTRGQQVTLSCSPISGHRSVSWYQQTPGQGLQFLFEYFSETQRNKGNFPGRFSGRQFSNSRSEMNVSTLELGDSALYLCASSFGHWNTEAFFGQGTRLTVV.

This clonotype appeared many times. This chain connects TRBV20-1 to TRBJ2-3; 7 nucleotides align to TRBD2. CDR1 and CDR2 from the germline V gene are DFQATT and SNEGSKA (reference sequence). The CDR3 is 12 residues long. The V segment lost 4 bases and the J segment 4 bases; nucleotides outside the gene matches: 2. The DNA of the CDR3 is TGCAGTGCTAATGGACTAGCAGATACGCAGTATTTT. This translates into CSANGLADTQYF.

This clonotype showed up just a few times. V gene TRBV2 combines with J gene TRBJ2-3; 10 bases are shared with TRBD2. Trimming at V came to 6 bases and at J to 3 bases, leaving 12 bases not matched to a gene. The V gene's germline CDR1 is SNHLY and CDR2 FYNNEI. The CDR3 spans 17 residues. CDR3 nucleotide sequence: TGTGCCAGCAGGGCGACGGAAAGCGGGGGGGTAACAGATACGCAGTATTTT. Amino acids: CASRATESGGVTDTQYF.

At least ten counts were recorded for this clonotype. This chain connects TRBV4-2 to TRBJ2-2, with 7 bases lining up with TRBD1. Germline assignment: CDR1 LGHNA and CDR2 YNFKEQ. J lost 0 bases, V lost 0 bases, and 4 bases had no gene match. The length of the CDR3 is 17 residues. The CDR3 sequence: CASSQEPGTANTGELFF. As DNA, the CDR3 is TGTGCCAGCAGCCAAGAACCCGGGACAGCGAACACCGGGGAGCTGTTTTTT.

The genes are TRBV7-3 and TRBJ2-1, with 10 bases aligning to TRBD2. The V segment lost 5 bases and the J segment 7 bases; nucleotides outside the gene matches: 8. The CDR3 is 15 residues long. CDR1 and CDR2 from the germline V gene are SGHTA and FQGTGA. The CDR3 sequence: CASSAGLAPRNEQFF. CDR3 nucleotide sequence: TGTGCCAGCAGCGCGGGACTAGCGCCGCGGAATGAGCAGTTCTTC.

Ten or more counts support this clonotype. V usage is TRBV27 and J usage is TRBJ2-7, with D hard to call. V was clipped by 8 bases and J by 5 bases, with 4 bases between them. The germline V gene has CDR1 MNHEY and CDR2 SMNVEV (reference sequence). This CDR3 is 9 amino acids long. CDR3 region: CASLDEQYF. CDR3 in DNA: TGTGCCAGCCTCGACGAGCAGTACTTC.

The CDR3 spells CSVGPMTGQDYNEQFF. As DNA, the CDR3 is TGCAGCGTTGGTCCTATGACGGGACAGGACTACAATGAGCAGTTCTTC. The chain links TRBV29-1 to TRBJ2-1; TRBD1 agrees at 8 bases. This CDR3 region has 16 residues. The germline CDR1 and CDR2 sequences are SQVTM and ANQGSEA. With V trimmed by 4 bases and J by 3 bases, 11 bases remained unmatched.

This clonotype was observed many times. The genes are TRBV7-3 and TRBJ2-3; 8 bases line up with TRBD2. Germline V gene data show CDR1 as SGHTA and CDR2 as FQGTGA. Trimming cost V 3 bases and J 5 bases; bases outside gene matches: 10. The length of the CDR3 is 16 residues. This chain's CDR3 is CASSFPWREEKDTQYF. The CDR3 nucleotides are TGTGCCAGCAGCTTCCCTTGGCGGGAGGAAAAAGATACGCAGTATTTT.

The chain couples TRBV20-1 to TRBJ2-7; the D is unclear. This CDR3 has 11 amino acids. Between the trimmed V and J ends, which lost 5 bases and 5 bases, there was a span of 10 bases. Germline assignment: CDR1 DFQATT and CDR2 SNEGSKA (reference sequence). CDR3 amino acids: CSAVSLDEQYF. CDR3 coding DNA: TGCAGTGCTGTTAGCCTCGACGAGCAGTACTTC.

This chain joins TRBV5-1 and TRBJ1-1; the D is unclear. CDR1 and CDR2 (germline): SGHRS, YFSETQ. The CDR3 sequence is 15 residues long. The V end lost 0 bases, the J end lost 5 bases, and 14 bases lay between the germline ends. The CDR3 loop reads CASSLDGPRTTEAFF. CDR3 nucleotides: TGCGCCAGCAGCTTGGATGGACCGAGAACAACTGAAGCTTTCTTT.

This clonotype was seen many times. One end of the junction fails to match germline, which may point to a read error. The V call is TRBV3-1, the J call TRBJ2-1; 8 bases line up with TRBD2. The germline CDR1 and CDR2 sequences are LGHDT and YNNKEL (reference sequence). CDR3 length: 14 residues. CDR3 amino acids: CASSFGGAYNEQFF. CDR3 bases: TGTGCCAGCAGCTTCGGGGGGGCCTATAATGAGCAGTTCTTC.

In this sample, this clonotype turned up many times. V gene TRBV7-3 combines with J gene TRBJ2-1, with TRBD2 matching over 7 bases. The trim removed 3 bases at V and 3 bases at J, leaving 2 bases unmatched. CDR3 length: 14 amino acids. CDR1 SGHTA and CDR2 FQGTGA come from the germline V gene. DNA of the CDR3: TGTGCCAGCAGCTTTGGGGGGGTCTACAATGAGCAGTTCTTC. Its protein product is CASSFGGVYNEQFF.

This clonotype was seen many times. The chain recombines TRBV7-2 with TRBJ1-1; the D is unclear. CDR3 size: 14 residues. Looked up from germline, CDR1 is SGHTA and CDR2 is FQGNSA. The germline V and J ends were trimmed by 5 bases and 5 bases, with 15 bases remaining between them. CDR3 residues: CASSNDGFGTEAFF. The CDR3 DNA reads as TGTGCCAGCAGCAACGACGGTTTTGGAACTGAAGCTTTCTTT.